A selection of T cell receptor beta chains follows, all from one sample in a study of blood T cell repertoires in COVID-19. Sequenced by immunoSEQ multiplex PCR; TCRdb stores in-frame clones only, minus some. The sample yields around 130,000 clones, 80% seen once. Sequencing was done on a sample of peripheral blood. Receptor source: a man in his sixties with active or convalescent COVID-19. The CDR3 runs from the conserved cysteine through the conserved F or W. Each record gives: clone size, J gene, D gene, V gene, CDR3 protein, CDR3 DNA. The D gene is left open where the match is weak. The listing skips clone size in some rows; elsewhere it reads once, few, many or a size class.

>NA|TRBJ1-2|TRBD1|TRBV7-8
CASTEKVLRDRWGGYTF
TGTGCCAGCACCGAGAAGGTTTTGCGGGACAGGTGGGGAGGCTACACCTTC
>NA|TRBJ2-3|NA|TRBV27
CASSLGSDRYTQYF
TGTGCCAGCAGTTTGGGATCGGACAGATATACGCAGTATTTT
>NA|TRBJ2-7|TRBD2|TRBV27
CASSLIGTSLGEQYF
TGTGCCAGCAGTTTAATCGGGACTAGCCTAGGGGAGCAGTACTTC
>NA|TRBJ2-7|TRBD2|TRBV5-5
CASSLILAGFHEQYF
TGTGCCAGCAGCTTGATCCTAGCGGGGTTTCACGAGCAGTACTTC
>once|TRBJ2-2|TRBD2|TRBV2
CASNAGTSVSGELFF
TGTGCCAGCAATGCCGGGACTAGCGTGTCCGGGGAGCTGTTTTTT
>NA|TRBJ1-2|NA|TRBV29-1
CSVERQSQGYTF
TGCAGCGTTGAACGACAGTCACAAGGCTACACCTTC
>NA|TRBJ1-5|NA|TRBV28
CASSTFPRETNQPQHF
TGTGCCAGCAGTACTTTCCCCCGGGAGACCAATCAGCCCCAGCATTTT
>NA|TRBJ1-2|NA|TRBV18
CASSPGRDYGYTF
TGTGCCAGCTCACCGGGCAGGGACTATGGCTACACCTTC
>NA|TRBJ2-3|TRBD2|TRBV9
CASSVGREVGQYF
TGTGCCAGCAGCGTAGGACGGGAGGTGGGGCAGTATTTT
>NA|TRBJ2-5|NA|TRBV21-1
CASSKTGGETQYF
TGTGCCAGCAGCAAAACAGGGGGAGAGACCCAGTACTTC
>NA|TRBJ2-2|TRBD2|TRBV19
CASSSTGGNGELFF
TGTGCCAGTAGTAGCACGGGGGGTAACGGGGAGCTGTTTTTT
>few|TRBJ2-2|TRBD2|TRBV5-1
CASSSSGTGELFF
TGCGCCAGCAGCTCTAGCGGGACCGGGGAGCTGTTTTTT